These 18 T cell receptor beta chains were all obtained from the same sample, sequenced in a study of cytotoxic CD8 clonotypes in ibrutinib-treated CLL (dated by TCRdb to the early 2020s). The time point tag for this specimen amounts to: around 2 years on ibrutinib. The library relied on the immunoSEQ multiplex PCR assay. The table comes from immuneACCESS by way of TCRdb, which keeps in-frame sequences with V and J called. Part of the clones is missing from these tables; in studies checked, under half for an unresolved V gene and the rest for unknown reasons. The sample table lists tens of thousands of clones, around four fifths of them with a count of one. The ten largest clones add up to about 39% of the sample. This specimen consisted of PBMCs, obtained after 24 months of ibrutinib treatment. These receptors came from a human donor with chronic lymphocytic leukemia.

CDR3 loop: CASSQIQGVGNTIYF. The CDR3 nucleotides are TGTGCCAGCAGCCAAATACAGGGGGTCGGAAACACCATATATTTT. The J gene is TRBJ1-3, the V gene TRBV7-2; 8 bases agree with TRBD1. J gave up 4 bases and V 5 bases, and 7 bases lay outside the gene matches. The germline CDR1 and CDR2 sequences are SGHTA and FQGNSA. This CDR3 has 15 residues.

This chain joins TRBV9 and TRBJ2-7; D not resolved. The CDR3 has 11 residues. CDR1 is SGDLS and CDR2 is YYNGEE in the germline V gene. Trimming took off 5 bases at V and 3 bases at J, with 6 bases between the two ends. The CDR3 here is CASSLLYEQYF. The CDR3 DNA reads TGTGCCAGCAGTCTTCTCTACGAGCAGTACTTC.

This chain uses TRBV11-2 with TRBJ1-1; D is perhaps TRBD1 (5 bases). The germline V and J ends were trimmed by 3 bases and 1 base, with 18 bases remaining between them. This CDR3 has 17 amino acids. Germline V gene sequence: CDR1 SGHAT, CDR2 FQNNGV. CDR3 protein: CASSFPWIGARNTEAFF. The CDR3 coding sequence is TGTGCCAGCAGCTTTCCTTGGATAGGGGCGAGGAACACTGAAGCTTTCTTT.

J is TRBJ2-1 and V is TRBV30; 9 bases are a match to TRBD2. V shed 2 bases, J shed 4 bases, and the junction held 9 bases outside the gene matches. Germline assignment: CDR1 GTSNPN and CDR2 SVGIG (reference sequence). The CDR3 loop spans 16 amino acids. The CDR3 bases are TGTGCCTGGAGTCGCCCCGGGACTAGCAGATACAATGAGCAGTTCTTC. Translation gives CAWSRPGTSRYNEQFF.

This clone showed up just once. The V call is TRBV27, the J call TRBJ1-2; 8 nucleotides line up with TRBD1. The trim removed 1 base at V and 5 bases at J, leaving 6 bases unmatched. CDR1 and CDR2 (germline): MNHEY, SMNVEV (reference sequence). There are 15 residues in the CDR3. CDR3 sequence: CASSLYSGTGYGYTF. CDR3 coding DNA: TGTGCCAGCAGTTTATACTCCGGGACAGGTTATGGCTACACCTTC.

This rearrangement joins TRBV19 to TRBJ2-3; 8 nucleotides align to TRBD1. The germline gives CDR1 LNHDA, CDR2 SQIVND (reference sequence). The CDR3 consists of 16 residues. V was pared by 8 bases and J by 2 bases, with 12 bases of the junction left unmatched. Here the CDR3 reads CASRTRQGPSTDTQYF. In DNA form, the CDR3 reads TGTGCCAGTCGAACAAGACAGGGGCCTTCCACAGATACGCAGTATTTT.

The chain has TRBV5-8 and TRBJ2-1; D remains unclear. Germline V gene lookup returns CDR1 SGHTS and CDR2 YDEGEE. CDR3 length equals 12 residues. With 4 bases removed from V and 8 bases from J, the gap between germline ends came to 10 bases. CDR3 bases: TGTGCCAGCAGCCAGACGGTGGATGAGCAGTTCTTC. Encoded protein: CASSQTVDEQFF. Full variable domain (missing parts from reference TRBV5-8 and TRBJ2-1): EAGVTQSPTHLIKTRGQQATLRCSPISGHTSVYWYQQALGLGLQFLLWYDEGEERNRGNFPPRFSGRQFPNYSSELNVNALELEDSALYLCASSQTVDEQFFGPGTRLTVL.

The chain combines TRBV15 with TRBJ2-7, with 7 bases aligning to TRBD1. Germline CDR1 LNHNV, CDR2 YYDKDF (reference sequence). V shed 2 bases and J 1 base; nucleotides not matched to a gene: 8. The CDR3 covers 16 residues. As DNA, the CDR3 is TGTGCCACCAGCAGAACGATGACAGGGAATTCCTACGAGCAGTACTTC. Its translation is CATSRTMTGNSYEQYF.

This clone occurred once. This chain links TRBV6-1 with TRBJ2-7; D uncertain. CDR3 length equals 12 residues. Looked up from germline, CDR1 is MNHNS and CDR2 is SASEGT. Trimming shortened V by 7 bases and J by 3 bases, and 10 bases separated the two germline ends. CDR3 sequence reads: CASKGVNYEQYF. The CDR3 DNA reads TGTGCCAGCAAAGGCGTAAACTACGAGCAGTACTTC.

This chain connects TRBV4-3 to TRBJ1-2; possibly TRBD1 for D (5 bases). Trimming took 1 base from V and 2 from J, leaving 11 bases between them. The V gene's germline CDR1 is LGHNA and CDR2 YSLEER. The CDR3 consists of 15 residues. CDR3 residues: CASSQVPGSNYGYTF. For the CDR3, the DNA is TGCGCCAGCAGCCAAGTCCCAGGGAGCAACTATGGCTACACCTTC.

This clone was recorded a few times. The chain recombines TRBV4-3 with TRBJ2-2; D unclear. Germline V CDR1 and CDR2: LGHNA, YSLEER. V lost 3 bases and J 0 bases, leaving 14 bases between the germline ends. The CDR3 length is 17 residues. DNA for the CDR3: TGCGCCAGCAGCCACCGTGGGGTTGCCGCGAACACCGGGGAGCTGTTTTTT. Translating gives CASSHRGVAANTGELFF.

This clone was counted a few times. The J gene is TRBJ1-6, the V gene TRBV5-1; 9 bases match TRBD1. V trimming: 0 bases; J trimming: 7 bases; junction bases outside the gene matches: 8. The CDR3 consists of 17 residues. Germline lookup yields CDR1 SGHRS and CDR2 YFSETQ. CDR3 residues: CASSLDGIQGANSPLHF. Here the CDR3 DNA reads TGCGCCAGCAGCTTGGACGGAATACAGGGGGCAAATTCACCCCTCCACTTT. Variable domain in full (rest from reference TRBV5-1 and TRBJ1-6): KAGVTQTPRYLIKTRGQQVTLSCSPISGHRSVSWYQQTPGQGLQFLFEYFSETQRNKGNFPGRFSGRQFSNSRSEMNVSTLELGDSALYLCASSLDGIQGANSPLHFGNGTRLTVT.

The table lists this clone with a count of one. The chain combines TRBV7-6 with TRBJ2-7, with 10 positions matching TRBD2. Trimming at V came to 4 bases and at J to 6 bases, leaving 12 bases not matched to a gene. Germline V gene data show CDR1 as SGHVS and CDR2 as FNYEAQ. CDR3 size: 16 residues. CDR3 in DNA: TGTGCCAGCAGCTCCCTGGGAGCGGGAGGGCCGGGCGAGCAGTACTTC. It encodes CASSSLGAGGPGEQYF.

This chain connects TRBV18 to TRBJ1-1; D is undetermined. V shed 2 bases and J shed 4 bases, with 11 bases lying between them. CDR1 is KGHSH, CDR2 LQKENI, per germline. This CDR3 comprises 14 residues. CDR3 bases: TGTGCCAGCTCACCAAGAACAGAGTTCACTGAAGCTTTCTTT. It specifies CASSPRTEFTEAFF.

CDR3 amino acids: CASSVEDYNEQFF. In nucleotides, the CDR3 is TGTGCCAGCAGCGTAGAGGACTACAATGAGCAGTTCTTC. This chain uses TRBV9 with TRBJ2-1, with no clear D. This CDR3 region has 13 residues. The germline gives CDR1 SGDLS, CDR2 YYNGEE. V was cut by 0 bases and J by 3 bases, with 4 bases left in between.

The V and J genes are TRBV27 and TRBJ2-7, with unresolved D. The CDR3 contains 14 residues. Trimming stripped 5 bases from V and 2 bases from J, with 13 bases between. Germline V CDR1 and CDR2: MNHEY, SMNVEV (reference sequence). The CDR3 loop reads CASSPLGGTYEQYF. The CDR3 DNA sequence: TGTGCCAGCAGTCCCTTGGGCGGAACCTACGAGCAGTACTTC.

The chain uses TRBV29-1 and TRBJ2-5; D not certain. Germline loops: CDR1 SQVTM, CDR2 ANQGSEA. There are 11 residues in the CDR3. V lost 8 bases and J 2 bases, leaving 9 bases between the germline ends. DNA for the CDR3: TGCAGCCCTCGGATACAAGAGACCCAGTACTTC. It encodes CSPRIQETQYF.

The CDR3 here is CASSPVRTGLGTDTQYF. DNA for the CDR3: TGTGCCAGCTCACCAGTGCGGACAGGGCTTGGCACAGATACGCAGTATTTT. The gene calls are TRBV18 and TRBJ2-3; TRBD1 agrees at 8 bases. V was pared by 2 bases and J by 1 base, with 8 bases of the junction left unmatched. Per germline, CDR1 KGHSH and CDR2 LQKENI. CDR3 length equals 17 residues.